This T cell receptor beta chain was captured in a study of blood T cells in healthy people across ages. Study conclusions and caveats: Observed TCR beta diversity per million T cells went down as age went up. This fall followed a roughly linear course with age. Samples with more naive T cells showed higher observed beta diversity.

Between the trimmed V and J ends, which lost 0 bases and 7 bases, there was a span of 12 bases. This CDR3 contains 14 residues. For the second PCR, which ran for about 7 to 11 cycles, a sample-barcoded 5' primer and a J-beta primer mix were used. In TCRdb, the 5' RACE reads were re-called with MiXCR into one record per CDR3 protein. Among more than 1,000,000 distinct CDR3 sequences listed, 20% to 25% were seen once. The table lists this clonotype with a few counts. No antigen is known for it. The amount of total RNA extracted per sample was at least 5 micrograms. These data were also filed under a second study, of T cells of mothers and their children.

The sequence was collected from a girl aged 2 to 10 in good health. The sequencing sample was made of blood. The chain carries TRBV12-3 or TRBV12-4 and TRBJ1-2; possible D gene TRBD1, 5 bases. Here the CDR3 reads CASSLAQAKTGYTF. CDR3 DNA sequence: TGTGCCAGCAGTTTAGCACAGGCCAAAACTGGCTACACCTTC.